Below, 13 T cell receptor beta chains from the same sample are listed, as sequenced in a study of blood T cells in healthy people across ages. Through a sample-barcoded 5' primer and a J-beta primer mix, a second PCR was run for roughly 6 to 11 cycles. MiXCR, applied by TCRdb to the 5' RACE reads, yields one record per CDR3 protein. Here the sample spans about 780,000 distinct CDR3 sequences, roughly 24% being singletons. These data also formed part of another study, on T cells of mothers and their children.

Specimen: blood. The receptors were sampled from a boy aged 5 to 17 in good health.

This clonotype was seen only once. The chain has TRBV6-6 and TRBJ1-1; D perhaps matches TRBD1 (5 bases). This CDR3 has 11 amino acids. V lost 6 bases and J lost 10, with 12 bases in between. CDR1 and CDR2 from the germline V gene are MNHNY and SVGAGI (reference sequence). CDR3 in DNA: TGTGCCAGCAGGCTAGACAGAGGAGCTTTCTTT. This encodes CASRLDRGAFF.

This sequence joins TRBV29-1 and TRBJ2-7; a possible D gene is TRBD1 (5 bases). The CDR3 loop spans 13 amino acids. V was cut by 4 bases and J by 3 bases, with 13 bases left in between. Germline CDR1 reads SQVTM; CDR2 reads ANQGSEA. CDR3 coding DNA: TGCAGCGTTGGCAAAGGGGTGGGCTACGAGCAGTACTTC. This codes for CSVGKGVGYEQYF.

This clonotype was observed at least ten times. This chain links TRBV28 with TRBJ1-4; 7 positions agree with TRBD1. The germline CDR1 and CDR2 sequences are MDHEN and SYDVKM. There are 13 residues in the CDR3. V dropped 11 bases and J dropped 5; count of bases not matched to a gene: 8. This CDR3 is CASQGQNNEKLFF. In DNA form, the CDR3 reads TGTGCCTCCCAGGGACAGAACAATGAAAAACTGTTTTTT.

This clonotype has a handful of counts. The V and J genes are TRBV2 and TRBJ1-2; TRBD1 might be the D (5 bases). V gave up 2 bases and J gave up 8 bases, with 15 bases separating them. This CDR3 has 14 amino acids. CDR1 and CDR2 (germline): SNHLY, FYNNEI. The CDR3 DNA sequence: TGTGCCAGCAGTGAACCCGGGGGTGGGAAAGGCTACACCTTC. Translated: CASSEPGGGKGYTF.

The rearrangement uses TRBV29-1 and TRBJ2-5; 7 bases line up with TRBD1. With the DNA end fitting TRBJ2-7 better, the J assignment may be wrong. Germline CDR1 and CDR2: SQVTM and ANQGSEA. This CDR3 comprises 14 residues. In nucleotides, the CDR3 is TGCAGCGTTGCCACAGGGGAACCCCCTGGCGAGCAGTACTTC. Its protein product is CSVATGEPPGEQYF.

The rearrangement uses TRBV5-1 and TRBJ1-1; D is possibly TRBD1 (6 bases). V lost 1 base and J lost 5, with 15 bases in between. The germline CDR1 and CDR2 sequences are SGHRS and YFSETQ. CDR3 length: 15 amino acids. In DNA, the CDR3 is TGCGCCAGCAGCTTGAGATTCGACAGGTGGACTGAAGCTTTCTTT. Protein: CASSLRFDRWTEAFF.

The rearrangement joins TRBV12-3 or TRBV12-4 to TRBJ2-3; TRBD2 agrees at 8 bases. CDR3 length equals 16 residues. With 2 bases clipped from V and 1 base from J, the junction kept 5 bases outside the gene matches. The CDR3 nucleotides are TGTGCCAGCAGTTTACGGGGGGGGCGGGGCACAGATACGCAGTATTTT. Amino acid sequence: CASSLRGGRGTDTQYF.

The chain carries TRBV14 and TRBJ1-1, with D possibly matching TRBD1 (5 bases). Germline CDR1 is SGHDN and CDR2 is FVKESK. This CDR3 has 13 amino acids. With 3 bases removed from V and 4 bases from J, the gap between germline ends came to 9 bases. In nucleotides, the CDR3 is TGTGCCAGCAGCCATCCGGGGGTCACTGAAGCTTTCTTT. It encodes CASSHPGVTEAFF. Variable domain in full (rest from reference TRBV14 and TRBJ1-1): EAGVTQFPSHSVIEKGQTVTLRCDPISGHDNLYWYRRVMGKEIKFLLHFVKESKQDESGMPNNRFLAERTGGTYSTLKVQPAELEDSGVYFCASSHPGVTEAFFGQGTRLTVV.

In its sample, this clonotype was seen a few times. The chain is built from TRBV27 and TRBJ2-5; maybe TRBD1 (5 bases). The end of the DNA is better explained by TRBJ2-1, so the J call may be wrong. Germline V lookup: CDR1 MNHEY, CDR2 SMNVEV (reference sequence). The CDR3 has 13 amino acids. The CDR3 nucleotides are TGTGCCAGCATCGACCTAGGGGTGTTGGGGCAGTTCTTC. This encodes CASIDLGVLGQFF.

The table lists this clonotype with a few counts. This sequence joins TRBV9 and TRBJ1-2; 8 positions match TRBD1. With 4 bases clipped from V and 6 bases from J, the junction kept 8 bases outside the gene matches. CDR1 is SGDLS and CDR2 is YYNGEE in the germline V gene. The CDR3 is 14 amino acids. CDR3 loop: CASSPRRQGNGYTF. Here the CDR3 DNA reads TGTGCCAGCAGCCCGCGCCGACAGGGGAATGGCTACACCTTC.

This clonotype appeared many times. The chain couples TRBV29-1 to TRBJ2-5; D call uncertain. V was clipped by 7 bases and J by 2 bases, with 17 bases between them. Germline CDR1 SQVTM, CDR2 ANQGSEA. The CDR3 totals 14 residues. CDR3 DNA: TGCAGCGCGCGAATGGCAGAAACTCAAGAGACCCAGTACTTC. Protein product: CSARMAETQETQYF.

This chain joins TRBV4-1 and TRBJ2-1, with D perhaps matching TRBD2 (6 bases). The CDR3 is 14 residues long. In germline, CDR1 is MGHRA, CDR2 YSYEKL. V lost 0 bases, J lost 8 bases, and 11 bases lay in between. For the CDR3, the DNA is TGCGCCAGCAGCCAAGAATTCAGGGAGGATGAGCAGTTCTTC. Protein sequence: CASSQEFREDEQFF.

The chain has TRBV5-1 and TRBJ1-6, with D maybe TRBD1 (5 bases). The CDR3 spans 15 residues. The V gene's germline CDR1 is SGHRS and CDR2 YFSETQ. V lost 0 bases and J lost 5, with 9 bases in between. The CDR3 loop is CASSLDWTNNSPLHF. CDR3 nucleotide sequence: TGCGCCAGCAGCTTGGACTGGACAAATAATTCACCCCTCCACTTT.